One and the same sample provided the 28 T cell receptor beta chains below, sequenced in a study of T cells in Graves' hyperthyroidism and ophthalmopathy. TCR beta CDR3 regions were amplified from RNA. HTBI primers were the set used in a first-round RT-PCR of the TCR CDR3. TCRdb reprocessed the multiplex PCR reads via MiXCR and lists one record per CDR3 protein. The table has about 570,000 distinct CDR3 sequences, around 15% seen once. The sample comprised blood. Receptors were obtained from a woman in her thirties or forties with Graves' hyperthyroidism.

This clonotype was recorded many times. The CDR3 nucleotides are TGTGCCAGCGGCGGGAGGGCCGAAAATGAGCAGTTCTTC. Translating gives CASGGRAENEQFF. The gene calls are TRBV28 and TRBJ2-1; 9 nucleotides agree with TRBD2. This CDR3 region has 13 residues. J was trimmed by 7 bases and V by 8 bases; bases with no gene match: 6. Germline loops: CDR1 MDHEN, CDR2 SYDVKM. The full variable domain, its missing parts supplied by reference TRBV28 and TRBJ2-1, is DVKVTQSSRYLVKRTGEKVFLECVQDMDHENMFWYRQDPGLGLRLIYFSYDVKMKEKGDIPEGYSVSREKKERFSLILESASTNQTSMYLCASGGRAENEQFFGPGTRLTVL.

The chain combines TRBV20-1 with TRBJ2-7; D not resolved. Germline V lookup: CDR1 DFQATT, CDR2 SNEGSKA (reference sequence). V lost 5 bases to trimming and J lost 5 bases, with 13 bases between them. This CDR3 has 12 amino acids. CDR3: CSAQEVVHEQYF. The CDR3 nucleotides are TGCAGTGCTCAGGAAGTGGTCCACGAGCAGTACTTC.

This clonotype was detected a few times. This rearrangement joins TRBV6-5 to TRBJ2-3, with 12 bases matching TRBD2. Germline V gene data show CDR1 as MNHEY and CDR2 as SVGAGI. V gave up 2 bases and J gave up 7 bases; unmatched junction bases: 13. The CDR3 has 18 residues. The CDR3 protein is CASSYRNPATSGSNTQYF. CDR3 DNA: TGTGCCAGCAGTTACCGAAACCCCGCGACTAGCGGGAGTAATACGCAGTATTTT.

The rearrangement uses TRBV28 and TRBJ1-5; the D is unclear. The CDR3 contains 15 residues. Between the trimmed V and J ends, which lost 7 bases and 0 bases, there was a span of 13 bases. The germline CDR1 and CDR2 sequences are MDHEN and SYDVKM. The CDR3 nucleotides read TGTGCCAGCACCCTAGGACCGCGTAGCAATCAGCCCCAGCATTTT. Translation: CASTLGPRSNQPQHF.

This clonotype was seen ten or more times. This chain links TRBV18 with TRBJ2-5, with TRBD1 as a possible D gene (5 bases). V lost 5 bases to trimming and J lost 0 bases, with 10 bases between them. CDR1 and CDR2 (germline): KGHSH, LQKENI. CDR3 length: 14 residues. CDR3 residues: CASSVDTYQETQYF. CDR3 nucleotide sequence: TGTGCCAGCTCAGTGGACACGTACCAAGAGACCCAGTACTTC.

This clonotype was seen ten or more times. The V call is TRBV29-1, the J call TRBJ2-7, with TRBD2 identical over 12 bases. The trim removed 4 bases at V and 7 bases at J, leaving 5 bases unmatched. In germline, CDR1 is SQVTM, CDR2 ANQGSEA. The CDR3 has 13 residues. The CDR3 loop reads CSVGGLAGPEQYF. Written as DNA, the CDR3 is TGCAGCGTTGGGGGACTAGCGGGCCCTGAGCAGTACTTC.

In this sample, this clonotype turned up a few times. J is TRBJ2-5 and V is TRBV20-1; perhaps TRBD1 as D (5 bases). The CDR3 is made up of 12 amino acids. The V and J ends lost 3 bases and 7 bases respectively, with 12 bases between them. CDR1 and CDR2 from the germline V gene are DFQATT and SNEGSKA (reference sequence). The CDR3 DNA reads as TGCAGTGCTAGTAGACAGTCGGGGACCCAGTACTTC. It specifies CSASRQSGTQYF.

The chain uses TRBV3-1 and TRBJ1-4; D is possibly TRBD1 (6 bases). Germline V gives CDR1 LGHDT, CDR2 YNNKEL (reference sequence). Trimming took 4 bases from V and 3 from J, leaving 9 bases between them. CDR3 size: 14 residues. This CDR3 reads CASSLWTANEKLFF. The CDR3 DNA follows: TGTGCCAGCAGCCTCTGGACAGCTAATGAAAAACTGTTTTTT.

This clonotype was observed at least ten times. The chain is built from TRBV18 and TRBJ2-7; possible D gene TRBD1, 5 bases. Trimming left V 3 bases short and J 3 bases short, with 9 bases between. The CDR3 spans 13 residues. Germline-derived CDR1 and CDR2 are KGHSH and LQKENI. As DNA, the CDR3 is TGTGCCAGCTCACCTCAGGGTGGCTACGAGCAGTACTTC. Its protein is CASSPQGGYEQYF. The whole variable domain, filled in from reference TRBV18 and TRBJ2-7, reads NAGVMQNPRHLVRRRGQEARLRCSPMKGHSHVYWYRQLPEEGLKFMVYLQKENIIDESGMPKERFSAEFPKEGPSILRIQQVVRGDSAAYFCASSPQGGYEQYFGPGTRLTVT.

The CDR3 here is CASSSQGPGGARQYF. The CDR3 DNA reads as TGTGCCAGCAGCTCACAGGGGCCGGGGGGGGCTAGGCAGTATTTT. This chain links TRBV3-1 with TRBJ2-3; a weak D match, TRBD2 (8 bases). V was shortened by 5 bases and J by 11 bases, with 23 bases between the two germline ends. The germline V gene encodes CDR1 LGHDT and CDR2 YNNKEL (reference sequence). The CDR3 sequence is 15 residues long.

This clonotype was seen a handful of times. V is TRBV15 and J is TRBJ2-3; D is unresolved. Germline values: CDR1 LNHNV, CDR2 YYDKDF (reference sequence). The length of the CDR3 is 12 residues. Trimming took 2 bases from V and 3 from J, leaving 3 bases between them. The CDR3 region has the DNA TGTGCCACCAGCAGATCAACAGATACGCAGTATTTT. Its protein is CATSRSTDTQYF.

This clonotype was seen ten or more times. CDR3 sequence: CASSVVDEQYF. CDR3 coding DNA: TGTGCCAGCAGCGTGGTAGACGAGCAGTACTTC. The V gene is TRBV9, the J gene TRBJ2-7; no definite D call. Germline V CDR1 and CDR2: SGDLS, YYNGEE. The CDR3 contains 11 residues. V shed 2 bases and J shed 5 bases, with 5 bases lying between them.

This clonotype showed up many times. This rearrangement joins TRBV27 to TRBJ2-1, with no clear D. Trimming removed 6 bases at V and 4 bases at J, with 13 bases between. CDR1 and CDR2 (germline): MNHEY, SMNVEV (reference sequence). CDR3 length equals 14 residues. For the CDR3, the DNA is TGTGCCAGCAGCTTAAGTGGGAATTACAATGAGCAGTTCTTC. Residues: CASSLSGNYNEQFF.

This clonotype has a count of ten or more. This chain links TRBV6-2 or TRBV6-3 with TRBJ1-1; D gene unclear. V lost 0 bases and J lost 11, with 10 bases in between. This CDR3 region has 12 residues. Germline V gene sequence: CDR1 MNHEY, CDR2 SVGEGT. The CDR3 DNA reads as TGTGCCAGCAGTTACTCTATGAGGAGGGCTTTCTTT. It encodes CASSYSMRRAFF.

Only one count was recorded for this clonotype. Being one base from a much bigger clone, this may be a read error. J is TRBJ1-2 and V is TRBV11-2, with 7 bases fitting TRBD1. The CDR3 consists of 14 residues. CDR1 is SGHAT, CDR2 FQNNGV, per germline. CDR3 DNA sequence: TGTGCCAGCAGCTCTTCGGGACAGCACTATAGCTACACCTTC. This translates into CASSSSGQHYSYTF. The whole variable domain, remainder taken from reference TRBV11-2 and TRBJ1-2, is EAGVAQSPRYKIIEKRQSVAFWCNPISGHATLYWYQQILGQGPKLLIQFQNNGVVDDSQLPKDRFSAERLKGVDSTLKIQPAKLEDSAVYLCASSSSGQHYSYTFGSGTRLTVV.

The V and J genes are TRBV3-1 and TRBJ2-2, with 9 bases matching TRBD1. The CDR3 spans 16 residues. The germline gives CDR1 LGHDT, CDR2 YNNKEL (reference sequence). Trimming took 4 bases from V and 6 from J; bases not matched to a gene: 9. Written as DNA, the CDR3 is TGTGCCAGCAGCCCTCCGGGACAGGGAACCCCCGGGGAGCTGTTTTTT. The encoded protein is CASSPPGQGTPGELFF.

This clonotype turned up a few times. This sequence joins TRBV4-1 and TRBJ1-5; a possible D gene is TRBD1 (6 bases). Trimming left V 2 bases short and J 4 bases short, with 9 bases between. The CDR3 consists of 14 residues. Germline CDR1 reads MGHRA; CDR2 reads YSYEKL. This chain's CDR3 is CASSQFGQNQPQHF. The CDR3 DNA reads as TGCGCCAGCAGCCAATTCGGACAGAATCAGCCCCAGCATTTT.

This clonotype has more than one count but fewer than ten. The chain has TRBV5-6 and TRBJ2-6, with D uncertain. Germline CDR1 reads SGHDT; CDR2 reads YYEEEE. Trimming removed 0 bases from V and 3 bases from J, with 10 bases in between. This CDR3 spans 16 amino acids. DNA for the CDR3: TGTGCCAGCAGCTTGGGCGGAATTGGTGGGGCCAACGTCCTGACTTTC. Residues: CASSLGGIGGANVLTF.

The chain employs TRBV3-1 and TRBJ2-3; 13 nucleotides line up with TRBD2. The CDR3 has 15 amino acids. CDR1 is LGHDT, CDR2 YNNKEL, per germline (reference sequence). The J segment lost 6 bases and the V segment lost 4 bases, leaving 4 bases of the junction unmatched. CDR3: CASSLWTSGSDTQYF. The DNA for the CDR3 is TGTGCCAGCAGCCTATGGACTAGCGGGAGTGATACGCAGTATTTT.

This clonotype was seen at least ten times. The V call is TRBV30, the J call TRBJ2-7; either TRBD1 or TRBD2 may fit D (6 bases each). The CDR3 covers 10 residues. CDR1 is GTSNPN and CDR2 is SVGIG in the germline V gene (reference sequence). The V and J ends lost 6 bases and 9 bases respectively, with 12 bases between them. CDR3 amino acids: CACEQGGQYF. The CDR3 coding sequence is TGTGCCTGTGAACAGGGAGGGCAGTACTTC.

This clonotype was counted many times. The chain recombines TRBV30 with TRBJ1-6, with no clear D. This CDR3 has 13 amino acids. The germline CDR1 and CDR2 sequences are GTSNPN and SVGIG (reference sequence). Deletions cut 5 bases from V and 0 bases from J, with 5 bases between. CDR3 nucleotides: TGTGCCTGGCGGGGCTCCTATAATTCACCCCTCCACTTT. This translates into CAWRGSYNSPLHF. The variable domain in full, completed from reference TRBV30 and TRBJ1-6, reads SQTIHQWPATLVQPVGSPLSLECTVEGTSNPNLYWYRQAAGRGLQLLFYSVGIGQISSEVPQNLSASRPQDRQFILSSKKLLLSDSGFYLCAWRGSYNSPLHFGNGTRLTVT.

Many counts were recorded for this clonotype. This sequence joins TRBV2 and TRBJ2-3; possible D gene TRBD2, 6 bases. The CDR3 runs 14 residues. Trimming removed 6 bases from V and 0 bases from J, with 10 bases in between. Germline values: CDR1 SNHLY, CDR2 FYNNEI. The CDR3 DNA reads TGTGCCAGCAGAGCCGGGACTAGCACAGATACGCAGTATTTT. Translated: CASRAGTSTDTQYF. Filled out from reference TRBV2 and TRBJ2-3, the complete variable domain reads EPEVTQTPSHQVTQMGQEVILRCVPISNHLYFYWYRQILGQKVEFLVSFYNNEISEKSEIFDDQFSVERPDGSNFTLKIRSTKLEDSAMYFCASRAGTSTDTQYFGPGTRLTVL.

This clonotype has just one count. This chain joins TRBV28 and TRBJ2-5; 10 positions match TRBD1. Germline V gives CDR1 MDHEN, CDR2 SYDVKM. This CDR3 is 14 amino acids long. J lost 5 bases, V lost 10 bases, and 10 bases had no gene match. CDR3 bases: TGTGCCACCAATCCGGGACAGGGGTTTGAGACCCAGTACTTC. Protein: CATNPGQGFETQYF.

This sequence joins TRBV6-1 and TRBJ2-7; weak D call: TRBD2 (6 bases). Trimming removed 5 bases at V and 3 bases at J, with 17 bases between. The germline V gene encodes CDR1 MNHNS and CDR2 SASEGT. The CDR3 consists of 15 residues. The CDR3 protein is CASSYLAAGGYEQYF. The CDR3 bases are TGTGCCAGCAGTTATTTAGCGGCTGGGGGCTACGAGCAGTACTTC.

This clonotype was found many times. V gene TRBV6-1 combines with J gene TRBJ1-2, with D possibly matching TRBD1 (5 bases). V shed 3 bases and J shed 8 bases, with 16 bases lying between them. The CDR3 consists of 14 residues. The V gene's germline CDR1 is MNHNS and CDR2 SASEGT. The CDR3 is CASSDWGHSGGYTF. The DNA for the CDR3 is TGTGCCAGCAGTGATTGGGGCCATAGTGGGGGCTACACCTTC.

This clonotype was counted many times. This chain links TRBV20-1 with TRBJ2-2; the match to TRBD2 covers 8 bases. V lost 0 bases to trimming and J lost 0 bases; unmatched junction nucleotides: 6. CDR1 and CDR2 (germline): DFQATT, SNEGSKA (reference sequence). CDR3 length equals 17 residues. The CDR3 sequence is CSARDPTSGANTGELFF. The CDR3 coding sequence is TGCAGTGCTAGAGATCCCACTAGCGGTGCGAACACCGGGGAGCTGTTTTTT.

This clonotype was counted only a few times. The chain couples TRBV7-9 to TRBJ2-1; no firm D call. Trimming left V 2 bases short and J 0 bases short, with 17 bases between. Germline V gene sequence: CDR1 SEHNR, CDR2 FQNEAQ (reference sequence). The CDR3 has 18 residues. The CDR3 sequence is CASSLKSGGLSSYNEQFF. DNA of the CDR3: TGTGCCAGCAGCTTAAAGTCGGGCGGCCTGAGCTCCTACAATGAGCAGTTCTTC.

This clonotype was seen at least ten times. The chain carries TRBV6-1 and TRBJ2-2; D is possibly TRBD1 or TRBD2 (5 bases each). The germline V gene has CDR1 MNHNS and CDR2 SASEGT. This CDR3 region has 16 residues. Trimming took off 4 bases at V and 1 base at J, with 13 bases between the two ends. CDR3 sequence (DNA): TGTGCCAGCAGTGCCCGGGACGGAAGGAACACCGGGGAGCTGTTTTTT. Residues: CASSARDGRNTGELFF.